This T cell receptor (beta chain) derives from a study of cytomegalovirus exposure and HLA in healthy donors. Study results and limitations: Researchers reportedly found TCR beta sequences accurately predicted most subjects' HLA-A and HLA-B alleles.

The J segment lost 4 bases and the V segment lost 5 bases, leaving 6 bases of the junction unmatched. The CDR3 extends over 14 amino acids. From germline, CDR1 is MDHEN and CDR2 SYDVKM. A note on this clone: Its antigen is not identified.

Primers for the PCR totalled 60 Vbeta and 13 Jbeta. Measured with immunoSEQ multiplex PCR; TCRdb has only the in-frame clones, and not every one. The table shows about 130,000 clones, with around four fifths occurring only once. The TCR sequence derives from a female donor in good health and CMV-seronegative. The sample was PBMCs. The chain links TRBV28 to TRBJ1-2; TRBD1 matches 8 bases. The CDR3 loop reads CASSTPTGAYGYTF. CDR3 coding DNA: TGTGCCAGCAGTACCCCGACAGGGGCCTATGGCTACACCTTC.